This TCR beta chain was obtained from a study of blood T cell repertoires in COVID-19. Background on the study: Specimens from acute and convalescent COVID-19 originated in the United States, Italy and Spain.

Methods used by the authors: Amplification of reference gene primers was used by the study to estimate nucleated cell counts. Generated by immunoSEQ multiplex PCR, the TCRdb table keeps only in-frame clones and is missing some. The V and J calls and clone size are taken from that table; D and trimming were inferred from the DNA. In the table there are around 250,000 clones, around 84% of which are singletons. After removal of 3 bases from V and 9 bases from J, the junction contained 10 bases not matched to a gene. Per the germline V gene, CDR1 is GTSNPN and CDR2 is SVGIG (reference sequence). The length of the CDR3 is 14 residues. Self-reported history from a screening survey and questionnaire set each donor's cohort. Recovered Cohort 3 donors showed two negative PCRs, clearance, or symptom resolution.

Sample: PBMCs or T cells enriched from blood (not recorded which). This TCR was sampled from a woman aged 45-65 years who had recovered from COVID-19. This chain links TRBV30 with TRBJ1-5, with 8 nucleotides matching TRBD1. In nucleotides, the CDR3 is TGTGCCTGGAGAGAGGGGACAGGTAAACGGCCCCAGCATTTT. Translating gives CAWREGTGKRPQHF.